The 26 T cell receptor beta chains below come from one sample, sequenced in a study of cytomegalovirus exposure and HLA in healthy donors. Both 60 Vbeta primers and 13 Jbeta primers went into the PCR. Libraries were prepared by immunoSEQ multiplex PCR; TCRdb keeps only in-frame clonotypes and omits some of them. The sample holds some 140,000 clones, 79% seen once. The source material was PBMCs. The source is a female donor in good health and CMV-seronegative.

V gene TRBV6-5 combines with J gene TRBJ2-7; TRBD2 agrees at 9 bases. V was clipped by 0 bases and J by 7 bases; unmatched bases: 7. In germline, CDR1 is MNHEY, CDR2 SVGAGI. The CDR3 runs to 15 residues. The CDR3 sequence is CASSYSSSGTGEQYF. The CDR3 DNA follows: TGTGCCAGCAGTTACTCCTCTAGCGGGACCGGTGAGCAGTACTTC.

The genes are TRBV25-1 and TRBJ2-5; TRBD2 matches 7 bases. The CDR3 extends over 12 amino acids. Trimming cost V 7 bases and J 11 bases; bases outside gene matches: 10. Germline V gives CDR1 MGHDK, CDR2 SYGVNS. CDR3 DNA sequence: TGTGCCAGCAATGCGGGAGTGGGGGAGCAGTACTTC. It encodes CASNAGVGEQYF. The variable domain in full, with the rest retrieved from reference TRBV25-1 and TRBJ2-5, is EADIYQTPRYLVIGTGKKITLECSQTMGHDKMYWYQQDPGMELHLIHYSYGVNSTEKGDLSSESTVSRIRTEHFPLTLESARPSHTSQYLCASNAGVGEQYFGPGTRLLVL.

The gene calls are TRBV19 and TRBJ1-1, with D maybe TRBD1 (5 bases). Germline V gene lookup returns CDR1 LNHDA and CDR2 SQIVND (reference sequence). The ends were cut back, 3 bases at V and 0 bases at J, with 8 bases in the middle. The CDR3 sequence is 14 residues long. This CDR3 reads CASSIQGLNTEAFF. The CDR3 nucleotides read TGTGCCAGTAGTATCCAGGGCTTGAACACTGAAGCTTTCTTT.

The rearrangement joins TRBV9 to TRBJ2-2; no firm D call. V shed 2 bases and J shed 7 bases, with 6 bases lying between them. CDR1 is SGDLS, CDR2 YYNGEE, per germline. This CDR3 has 12 residues. CDR3 sequence: CASSVSGGELFF. The CDR3 nucleotides are TGTGCCAGCAGCGTTTCCGGCGGGGAGCTGTTTTTT.

The CDR3 sequence: CASSRDPSGSYTDTQYF. The CDR3 DNA reads TGCGCCAGCAGCCGCGACCCTAGCGGCAGCTACACAGATACGCAGTATTTT. The chain joins TRBV5-1 to TRBJ2-3, with 7 bases that match TRBD2. V trimming: 4 bases; J trimming: 2 bases; junction bases outside the gene matches: 13. Germline loops: CDR1 SGHRS, CDR2 YFSETQ. The CDR3 is 17 residues long.

The rearrangement uses TRBV11-2 and TRBJ1-5; 7 bases map to TRBD1. Germline values: CDR1 SGHAT, CDR2 FQNNGV. The CDR3 is made up of 16 amino acids. V shed 2 bases and J 2 bases; nucleotides not matched to a gene: 6. The CDR3 DNA reads TGTGCCAGCAGCTTATCCTCTCAGGGGGGCAATCAGCCCCAGCATTTT. Its protein product is CASSLSSQGGNQPQHF.

V usage is TRBV5-1 and J usage is TRBJ1-5, with 8 bases matching TRBD1. The CDR3 runs 14 residues. Germline V gene data show CDR1 as SGHRS and CDR2 as YFSETQ. J gave up 6 bases and V 0 bases, and 2 bases lay outside the gene matches. The CDR3 here is CASSLAGGLQPQHF. The CDR3 region has the DNA TGCGCCAGCAGCTTGGCAGGGGGCCTTCAGCCCCAGCATTTT.

The J gene is TRBJ2-7, the V gene TRBV19, with D perhaps matching TRBD2 (6 bases). Germline CDR1 reads LNHDA; CDR2 reads SQIVND (reference sequence). Trimming took 5 bases from V and 0 from J, leaving 14 bases between them. There are 15 residues in the CDR3. CDR3 sequence reads: CASSSRDFNSYEQYF. The DNA for the CDR3 is TGTGCCAGTAGTTCCCGGGACTTCAACTCCTACGAGCAGTACTTC.

The rearrangement joins TRBV29-1 to TRBJ1-1; tentative D call: TRBD1 (5 bases). The V gene's germline CDR1 is SQVTM and CDR2 ANQGSEA. Trimming removed 3 bases from V and 9 bases from J, with 14 bases in between. The CDR3 extends over 12 amino acids. DNA of the CDR3: TGCAGCGTTGACGCGGACAACTGTCAAGCTTTCTTT. Protein sequence: CSVDADNCQAFF.

The genes are TRBV5-6 and TRBJ2-5, with TRBD2 matching 8 bases. CDR1 SGHDT and CDR2 YYEEEE come from the germline V gene. This CDR3 spans 12 amino acids. With 9 bases clipped from V and 3 bases from J, the junction kept 4 bases outside the gene matches. CDR3 bases: TGTGCCACCCGGCGGGGGGAAGAGACCCAGTACTTC. It specifies CATRRGEETQYF.

This rearrangement joins TRBV9 to TRBJ1-4; D might be TRBD1 (5 bases). V was cut by 2 bases and J by 1 base, with 6 bases left in between. Germline loops: CDR1 SGDLS, CDR2 YYNGEE. CDR3 length: 14 amino acids. The CDR3 DNA sequence: TGTGCCAGCAGCGTTCAGGGAACTAATGAAAAACTGTTTTTT. Encoded protein: CASSVQGTNEKLFF.

V is TRBV28 and J is TRBJ1-6, with a possible D match to TRBD1 (5 bases). Trimming cost V 5 bases and J 8 bases, with 19 bases left between them. CDR1 and CDR2 (germline): MDHEN, SYDVKM. This CDR3 is built from 16 residues. The CDR3 is CASSKRQFRSDSPLHF. CDR3 DNA: TGTGCCAGCAGTAAACGACAGTTTCGGTCGGATTCACCCCTCCACTTT.

CDR3: CASSLPDSFYTF. DNA of the CDR3: TGTGCCAGCAGTTTACCCGACAGCTTCTACACCTTC. This chain joins TRBV28 and TRBJ1-2; D perhaps matches TRBD1 (5 bases). Germline lookup yields CDR1 MDHEN and CDR2 SYDVKM. V gave up 2 bases and J gave up 10 bases, with 11 bases separating them. The CDR3 consists of 12 residues.

CDR3 protein: CASRPRGQPNTEAFF. The CDR3 region has the DNA TGTGCCAGCAGGCCCAGGGGCCAACCGAACACTGAAGCTTTCTTT. The genes are TRBV27 and TRBJ1-1; D is perhaps TRBD1 (6 bases). The CDR3 totals 15 residues. Germline loops: CDR1 MNHEY, CDR2 SMNVEV (reference sequence). Trimming removed 6 bases from V and 1 base from J, with 15 bases in between.

This rearrangement joins TRBV7-2 to TRBJ1-2; 7 bases align to TRBD1. The CDR3 consists of 13 residues. Per germline, CDR1 SGHTA and CDR2 FQGNSA. The trim removed 3 bases at V and 8 bases at J, leaving 6 bases unmatched. CDR3 DNA sequence: TGTGCCAGCAGCTTTGACAGGGATGGCGGCTACACCTTC. It is translated as CASSFDRDGGYTF.

The rearrangement links TRBV7-2 to TRBJ1-2; no firm D call. The CDR3 covers 14 residues. Trimming cost V 0 bases and J 5 bases, with 10 bases left between them. Looked up from germline, CDR1 is SGHTA and CDR2 is FQGNSA. CDR3 DNA: TGTGCCAGCAGCTTAGCATCCCGGAGATATGGCTACACCTTC. Protein sequence: CASSLASRRYGYTF. Variable domain in full (rest from reference TRBV7-2 and TRBJ1-2): GAGVSQSPSNKVTEKGKDVELRCDPISGHTALYWYRQSLGQGLEFLIYFQGNSAPDKSGLPSDRFSAERTGGSVSTLTIQRTQQEDSAVYLCASSLASRRYGYTFGSGTRLTVV.

The chain joins TRBV5-1 to TRBJ2-7; D may be TRBD2 (6 bases). The CDR3 extends over 15 amino acids. V was cut by 3 bases and J by 2 bases, with 15 bases left in between. Per germline, CDR1 SGHRS and CDR2 YFSETQ. CDR3 in amino acids: CASSSPTGVAYEQYF. The CDR3 DNA is TGCGCCAGCAGCTCCCCCACGGGGGTGGCCTACGAGCAGTACTTC. Looking up the rest from reference TRBV5-1 and TRBJ2-7 gives the full variable domain: KAGVTQTPRYLIKTRGQQVTLSCSPISGHRSVSWYQQTPGQGLQFLFEYFSETQRNKGNFPGRFSGRQFSNSRSEMNVSTLELGDSALYLCASSSPTGVAYEQYFGPGTRLTVT.

The chain carries TRBV6-1 and TRBJ2-7; 8 bases map to TRBD2. The CDR3 has 14 residues. CDR1 and CDR2 from the germline V gene are MNHNS and SASEGT. V trimming: 2 bases; J trimming: 6 bases; junction bases outside the gene matches: 6. Written as DNA, the CDR3 is TGTGCCAGCAGTGAAAGCGGGGGACAAGTCGAGCAGTACTTC. Protein sequence: CASSESGGQVEQYF.

The chain carries TRBV7-6 and TRBJ1-5; D is perhaps TRBD1 (5 bases). This CDR3 comprises 14 residues. The V end was cut by 2 bases, the J end by 7 bases, with 12 bases between. Per the germline V gene, CDR1 is SGHVS and CDR2 is FNYEAQ. The CDR3 DNA is TGTGCCAGCAGCTTAATCCAGGGAACCCAGCCCCAGCATTTT. Its protein is CASSLIQGTQPQHF.

DNA for the CDR3: TGTGCCAGCAGCGCCGGACAGGACCTTAGCAATCAGCCCCAGCATTTT. This gives the protein CASSAGQDLSNQPQHF. The J gene is TRBJ1-5, the V gene TRBV7-9, with 7 bases fitting TRBD1. Per the germline V gene, CDR1 is SEHNR and CDR2 is FQNEAQ (reference sequence). Trimming removed 5 bases from V and 0 bases from J; junction bases left unmatched: 7. CDR3 length: 16 residues.

V is TRBV5-4 and J is TRBJ1-1; D perhaps matches TRBD1 (5 bases). The length of the CDR3 is 14 residues. The germline V gene has CDR1 SGHNT and CDR2 YYREEE (reference sequence). The ends were cut back, 5 bases at V and 4 bases at J, with 15 bases in the middle. This chain's CDR3 is CASSFQGGGTEAFF. The CDR3 region has the DNA TGTGCCAGCAGTTTCCAGGGAGGCGGCACTGAAGCTTTCTTT.

The chain employs TRBV30 and TRBJ2-6; TRBD1 matches at 8 bases. V was clipped by 7 bases and J by 0 bases; unmatched bases: 5. Germline V gene lookup returns CDR1 GTSNPN and CDR2 SVGIG (reference sequence). The CDR3 runs 15 residues. The DNA of the CDR3 is TGTGCCTCGGACAGGGAGCCCTCTGGGGCCAACGTCCTGACTTTC. It yields the protein CASDREPSGANVLTF.

This chain connects TRBV7-2 to TRBJ2-5; 8 bases are a match to TRBD2. Germline CDR1 and CDR2: SGHTA and FQGNSA. J gave up 8 bases and V 7 bases, and 9 bases lay outside the gene matches. CDR3 size: 13 residues. CDR3 amino acids: CASTFTSGGTQYF. CDR3 in DNA: TGTGCCAGCACTTTTACTAGCGGTGGCACCCAGTACTTC.

The chain recombines TRBV5-4 with TRBJ1-4; a weak D match, TRBD1 (6 bases). The CDR3 has 16 amino acids. From germline, CDR1 is SGHNT and CDR2 YYREEE (reference sequence). The V end was cut by 5 bases, the J end by 3 bases, with 17 bases between. The CDR3 sequence: CASSPGGTRSNEKLFF. CDR3 in DNA: TGTGCCAGCAGTCCTGGGGGCACGAGGTCTAATGAAAAACTGTTTTTT.

For this clone: One junction end disagrees with the germline gene, perhaps due to a read error. This chain uses TRBV7-9 with TRBJ2-7, with TRBD1 identical over 10 bases. The CDR3 extends over 17 amino acids. Germline V gene lookup returns CDR1 SEHNR and CDR2 FQNEAQ (reference sequence). The CDR3 coding sequence is TGTTCCAGCAGCTTAGCCACCTCCGGGACAGGGGAACACGAGCAGTACTTC. This encodes CSSSLATSGTGEHEQYF.

V gene TRBV4-3 combines with J gene TRBJ2-3; D may be TRBD2 (7 bases). Trimming took off 0 bases at V and 1 base at J, with 17 bases between the two ends. The CDR3 extends over 18 amino acids. Germline lookup yields CDR1 LGHNA and CDR2 YSLEER. The CDR3 here is CASSQDLGGGSGTDTQYF. CDR3 DNA sequence: TGCGCCAGCAGCCAAGATCTGGGGGGGGGCTCCGGCACAGATACGCAGTATTTT.